A single sample is the source of the 28 T cell receptor beta chains below, sequenced in a study of OX40 agonist ivuxolimab in advanced cancers. Libraries were prepared by immunoSEQ multiplex PCR; TCRdb keeps only in-frame clonotypes and omits some of them. The repertoire holds about 62,000 clones, with around 90% as singletons. Sequencing was performed on CD4+ or CD8+ T cells sorted from blood, taken in a trial of the OX40 agonist ivuxolimab. The receptors derive from an adult with an advanced solid tumor such as melanoma, head and neck, liver or kidney cancer.

The rearrangement uses TRBV7-9 and TRBJ2-1; 9 positions match TRBD1. In germline, CDR1 is SEHNR, CDR2 FQNEAQ (reference sequence). V gave up 5 bases and J gave up 4 bases; unmatched junction bases: 6. CDR3 size: 15 residues. CDR3: CASSPRDREYNEQFF. The CDR3 DNA is TGTGCCAGCAGCCCGCGGGACAGGGAATACAATGAGCAGTTCTTC.

This chain links TRBV15 with TRBJ1-4; no clear D gene. Per the germline V gene, CDR1 is LNHNV and CDR2 is YYDKDF (reference sequence). Between the trimmed V and J ends, which lost 0 bases and 0 bases, there was a span of 8 bases. The CDR3 spans 16 residues. Here the CDR3 DNA reads TGTGCCACCAGCAGAGATCCCAGCGCAACTAATGAAAAACTGTTTTTT. It specifies CATSRDPSATNEKLFF. Filled out from reference TRBV15 and TRBJ1-4, the complete variable domain reads DAMVIQNPRYQVTQFGKPVTLSCSQTLNHNVMYWYQQKSSQAPKLLFHYYDKDFNNEADTPDNFQSRRPNTSFCFLDIRSPGLGDTAMYLCATSRDPSATNEKLFFGSGTQLSVL.

The gene calls are TRBV6-4 and TRBJ2-1, with D perhaps TRBD1 or TRBD2 (6 bases each). The CDR3 is 16 amino acids. Germline-derived CDR1 and CDR2 are MRHNA and SNTAGT. The ends were cut back, 4 bases at V and 3 bases at J, with 16 bases in the middle. The CDR3 protein is CASSGSGGGNYNEQFF. Here the CDR3 DNA reads TGTGCCAGCAGTGGGTCTGGAGGGGGAAACTACAATGAGCAGTTCTTC.

The chain links TRBV7-4 to TRBJ1-2, with D hard to call. This CDR3 spans 13 amino acids. Germline CDR1 SGHVT, CDR2 SQSDAQ. The V and J ends lost 4 bases and 8 bases respectively, with 14 bases between them. CDR3 nucleotide sequence: TGTGCCAGCAGCTCCGGACTGCGTCGGGGCTACACCTTC. Amino acids: CASSSGLRRGYTF.

CDR3 protein: CASSLDTYLAYEQYF. In nucleotides, the CDR3 is TGTGCCAGCAGCTTAGATACTTACCTTGCCTACGAGCAGTACTTC. The chain links TRBV11-2 to TRBJ2-7, with D hard to call. Trimming removed 0 bases from V and 2 bases from J, with 11 bases in between. There are 15 residues in the CDR3. From germline, CDR1 is SGHAT and CDR2 FQNNGV.

This chain joins TRBV4-1 and TRBJ1-1; TRBD1 matches at 10 bases. In germline, CDR1 is MGHRA, CDR2 YSYEKL. The trim removed 1 base at V and 0 bases at J, leaving 2 bases unmatched. The CDR3 totals 16 residues. CDR3 bases: TGCGCCAGCAGCCAAGTGACAGGGGGCATGAACACTGAAGCTTTCTTT. Residues: CASSQVTGGMNTEAFF.

With respect to this clone: Relative to the germline gene, one junction end is altered; a read error may explain this. The chain joins TRBV6-1 to TRBJ2-2; a weak D match, TRBD2 (5 bases). This CDR3 comprises 14 residues. CDR1 and CDR2 from the germline V gene are MNHNS and SASEGT. The CDR3 DNA is TGTGCCAGCAGGGAAGAGGGGAACACCGGGGAGCTGTTTTTT. Translation gives CASREEGNTGELFF.

The chain has TRBV5-6 and TRBJ2-7; the match to TRBD2 covers 8 bases. Losses at the gene ends were 4 bases for V and 5 bases for J; bases not matched to a gene: 8. CDR1 and CDR2 (germline): SGHDT, YYEEEE. The CDR3 has 14 amino acids. Here the CDR3 DNA reads TGTGCCAGCAGCAGTAGACTAGCGCTCGACGAGCAGTACTTC. It translates to CASSSRLALDEQYF. The entire variable domain, with the rest obtained from reference TRBV5-6 and TRBJ2-7, is as follows: DAGVTQSPTHLIKTRGQQVTLRCSPKSGHDTVSWYQQALGQGPQFIFQYYEEEERQRGNFPDRFSGHQFPNYSSELNVNALLLGDSALYLCASSSRLALDEQYFGPGTRLTVT.

This chain uses TRBV7-3 with TRBJ2-1; 7 nucleotides align to TRBD2. V dropped 0 bases and J dropped 1; count of bases not matched to a gene: 6. This CDR3 has 17 residues. Germline assignment: CDR1 SGHTA and CDR2 FQGTGA. The CDR3 DNA follows: TGTGCCAGCAGCTTAACGGGGAGGGGAGGTTCCTACAATGAGCAGTTCTTC. It yields the protein CASSLTGRGGSYNEQFF.

J is TRBJ1-2 and V is TRBV6-5; D is unresolved. Germline lookup yields CDR1 MNHEY and CDR2 SVGAGI. There are 13 residues in the CDR3. Between the trimmed V and J ends, which lost 3 bases and 7 bases, there was a span of 12 bases. The CDR3 reads CASSYKPRAGYTF. CDR3 sequence (DNA): TGTGCCAGCAGTTATAAACCCCGAGCTGGCTACACCTTC.

The chain has TRBV9 and TRBJ2-2; D might be TRBD1 (6 bases). This CDR3 has 15 residues. Germline values: CDR1 SGDLS, CDR2 YYNGEE. Deletions cut 3 bases from V and 4 bases from J, with 13 bases between. Here the CDR3 reads CASSAEDRLTGELFF. The DNA of the CDR3 is TGTGCCAGCAGCGCCGAGGACAGACTCACCGGGGAGCTGTTTTTT.

The chain combines TRBV6-5 with TRBJ2-3; TRBD1 is a possible D gene (6 bases). The CDR3 contains 13 residues. Between the trimmed V and J ends, which lost 5 bases and 6 bases, there was a span of 12 bases. Germline V gene sequence: CDR1 MNHEY, CDR2 SVGAGI. CDR3: CASSVMQGDTQYF. DNA of the CDR3: TGTGCCAGCAGTGTGATGCAGGGGGATACGCAGTATTTT.

This chain joins TRBV19 and TRBJ2-3, with D perhaps matching TRBD1 (6 bases). CDR1 is LNHDA, CDR2 SQIVND, per germline (reference sequence). V was shortened by 4 bases and J by 2 bases, with 16 bases between the two germline ends. The CDR3 contains 16 residues. The CDR3 spells CASSSYRETDTDTQYF. The DNA of the CDR3 is TGTGCCAGTAGTAGCTACAGGGAGACGGACACAGATACGCAGTATTTT.

The chain joins TRBV7-6 to TRBJ2-1, with TRBD1 matching over 9 bases. This CDR3 contains 15 residues. CDR1 is SGHVS and CDR2 is FNYEAQ in the germline V gene. With V trimmed by 5 bases and J by 10 bases, 12 bases remained unmatched. The CDR3: CASSDRALGQGEQFF. The CDR3 nucleotides read TGTGCCAGCAGCGATAGGGCCCTCGGACAGGGGGAGCAGTTCTTC.

The V call is TRBV27, the J call TRBJ2-1; 14 nucleotides line up with TRBD2. Per the germline V gene, CDR1 is MNHEY and CDR2 is SMNVEV (reference sequence). V gave up 3 bases and J gave up 9 bases; unmatched junction bases: 4. This CDR3 is built from 15 residues. In nucleotides, the CDR3 is TGTGCCAGCAGTTTGGGACTAGCGGGAGTTGGTGAGCAGTTCTTC. This sequence encodes CASSLGLAGVGEQFF.

This chain links TRBV6-4 with TRBJ2-7; a weak D match, TRBD2 (5 bases). CDR1 and CDR2 from the germline V gene are MRHNA and SNTAGT. The CDR3 runs to 14 residues. V was clipped by 7 bases and J by 1 base, with 14 bases between them. For the CDR3, the DNA is TGTGCCAGCACTCGGGGAACACTGTCCTACGAGCAGTACTTC. Amino acids: CASTRGTLSYEQYF.

This sequence joins TRBV6-1 and TRBJ2-1, with D maybe TRBD2 (8 bases). Trimming took 2 bases from V and 15 from J, leaving 20 bases between them. This CDR3 contains 14 residues. Germline lookup yields CDR1 MNHNS and CDR2 SASEGT. The CDR3 DNA reads as TGTGCCAGCAGTGAACAGGGGGAGAGCGGGAGAGCGTTCTTC. Protein product: CASSEQGESGRAFF.

V is TRBV19 and J is TRBJ1-4, with TRBD1 matching 7 bases. Trimming cost V 1 base and J 4 bases; bases outside gene matches: 6. From germline, CDR1 is LNHDA and CDR2 SQIVND (reference sequence). This CDR3 has 16 amino acids. The CDR3 reads CASSIVQGSNNEKLFF. The CDR3 nucleotides are TGTGCCAGTAGTATAGTACAGGGGTCGAATAATGAAAAACTGTTTTTT.

The chain employs TRBV7-6 and TRBJ2-1; 15 bases match TRBD2. Losses at the gene ends were 5 bases for V and 0 bases for J; bases not matched to a gene: 14. CDR1 is SGHVS, CDR2 FNYEAQ, per germline. The CDR3 length is 21 residues. The CDR3 is CASSHARTSGREIHSYNEQFF. As DNA, the CDR3 is TGTGCCAGCAGCCACGCTCGGACTAGCGGGAGGGAAATCCACTCCTACAATGAGCAGTTCTTC.

The chain links TRBV19 to TRBJ1-5; 7 nucleotides match TRBD1. The CDR3 contains 14 residues. Germline assignment: CDR1 LNHDA and CDR2 SQIVND (reference sequence). Losses at the gene ends were 7 bases for V and 5 bases for J; bases not matched to a gene: 8. As DNA, the CDR3 is TGTGCCAGTACTTGGACAGGAGGGGATCAGCCCCAGCATTTT. Its translation: CASTWTGGDQPQHF.

The chain carries TRBV7-6 and TRBJ2-5; D may match TRBD1 or TRBD2 (5 bases each). From germline, CDR1 is SGHVS and CDR2 FNYEAQ. V lost 8 bases to trimming and J lost 4 bases, with 20 bases between them. The CDR3 contains 15 residues. The CDR3 coding sequence is TGTGCCAGCCAGAGTACTGGGACCTATGGAGAGACCCAGTACTTC. It specifies CASQSTGTYGETQYF.

V usage is TRBV28 and J usage is TRBJ2-7; D remains ambiguous. CDR1 MDHEN and CDR2 SYDVKM come from the germline V gene. CDR3 length: 13 residues. V was pared by 4 bases and J by 4 bases, with 11 bases between. CDR3 loop: CASSSRLRYEQYF. The CDR3 bases are TGTGCCAGCAGTTCACGACTCAGATACGAGCAGTACTTC.

This chain connects TRBV19 to TRBJ2-4, with D possibly matching TRBD2 (5 bases). The CDR3 spans 11 residues. Germline values: CDR1 LNHDA, CDR2 SQIVND (reference sequence). Trimming took 1 base from V and 15 from J, leaving 10 bases between them. CDR3 sequence (DNA): TGTGCCAGTAGTATAGGGCTAGCTGCGTACTTC. Its translation: CASSIGLAAYF.

V is TRBV20-1 and J is TRBJ2-7; D is unresolved. From germline, CDR1 is DFQATT and CDR2 SNEGSKA (reference sequence). Trimming removed 4 bases from V and 3 bases from J, with 7 bases in between. The CDR3 is 11 amino acids. CDR3 in amino acids: CSAKSVYEQYF. DNA for the CDR3: TGCAGTGCTAAATCGGTCTACGAGCAGTACTTC.

The chain recombines TRBV6-1 with TRBJ2-1; possibly TRBD1 for D (8 bases). Looked up from germline, CDR1 is MNHNS and CDR2 is SASEGT. The germline V and J ends were trimmed by 10 bases and 8 bases, with 15 bases remaining between them. This CDR3 comprises 12 residues. The CDR3 coding sequence is TGTGCCACCCAAACAGGGGGGGATGAGCAGTTCTTC. Encoded protein: CATQTGGDEQFF.

This clone was seen just once. The genes are TRBV6-1 and TRBJ2-7; D may correspond to TRBD1 or TRBD2 (6 bases each). Trimming removed 6 bases from V and 5 bases from J, with 17 bases in between. Germline V gene sequence: CDR1 MNHNS, CDR2 SASEGT. The CDR3 length is 14 residues. This CDR3 is CASSRGLPRNEQYF. The CDR3 DNA is TGTGCCAGCAGCCGGGGGCTCCCTCGAAACGAGCAGTACTTC.

V and J are TRBV19 and TRBJ2-7; D unclear. Trimming removed 1 base from V and 6 bases from J, with 10 bases in between. The germline V gene encodes CDR1 LNHDA and CDR2 SQIVND (reference sequence). The CDR3 runs 13 residues. CDR3 DNA: TGTGCCAGTAGTATAGGGTCCGGGTTCGAGCAGTACTTC. This encodes CASSIGSGFEQYF.

J is TRBJ2-5 and V is TRBV12-5; D gene unclear. The CDR3 is made up of 12 amino acids. Germline assignment: CDR1 LGHNT and CDR2 FRNRAP. V was pared by 6 bases and J by 7 bases, with 12 bases between. In DNA, the CDR3 is TGTGCTAGTGGCCCCGCAGAAGGGACCCAGTACTTC. The encoded protein is CASGPAEGTQYF.